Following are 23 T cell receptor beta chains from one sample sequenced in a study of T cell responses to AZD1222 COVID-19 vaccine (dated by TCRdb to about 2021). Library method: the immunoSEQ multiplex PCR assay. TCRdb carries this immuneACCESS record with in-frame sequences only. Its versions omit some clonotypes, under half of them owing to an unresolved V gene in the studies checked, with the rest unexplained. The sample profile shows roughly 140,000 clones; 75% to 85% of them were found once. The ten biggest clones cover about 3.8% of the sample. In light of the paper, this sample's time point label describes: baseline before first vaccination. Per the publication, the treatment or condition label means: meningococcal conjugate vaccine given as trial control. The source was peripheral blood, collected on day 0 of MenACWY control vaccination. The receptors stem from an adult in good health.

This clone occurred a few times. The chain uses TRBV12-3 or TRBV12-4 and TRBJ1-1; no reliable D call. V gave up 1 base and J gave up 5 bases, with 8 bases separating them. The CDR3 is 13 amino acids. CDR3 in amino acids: CASSLGRATEAFF. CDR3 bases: TGTGCCAGCAGTTTAGGAAGGGCAACTGAAGCTTTCTTT.

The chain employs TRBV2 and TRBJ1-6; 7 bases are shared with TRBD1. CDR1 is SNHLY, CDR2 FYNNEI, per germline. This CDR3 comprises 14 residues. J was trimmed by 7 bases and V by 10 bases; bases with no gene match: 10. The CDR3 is CATLTGAVNSPLHF. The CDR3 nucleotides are TGTGCCACGCTTACAGGGGCGGTGAATTCACCCCTCCACTTT.

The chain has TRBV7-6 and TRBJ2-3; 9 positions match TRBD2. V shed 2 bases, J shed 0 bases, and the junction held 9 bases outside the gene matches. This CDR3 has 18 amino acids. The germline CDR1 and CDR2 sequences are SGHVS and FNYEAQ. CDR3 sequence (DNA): TGTGCCAGCAGCTTAAGGTCGCTAGCGGGATTTAGCACAGATACGCAGTATTTT. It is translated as CASSLRSLAGFSTDTQYF.

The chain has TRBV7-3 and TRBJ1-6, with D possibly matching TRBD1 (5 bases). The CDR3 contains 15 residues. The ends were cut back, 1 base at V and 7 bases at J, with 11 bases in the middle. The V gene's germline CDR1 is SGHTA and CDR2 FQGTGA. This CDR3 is CASSLMSQGNSPLHF. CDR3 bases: TGTGCCAGCAGCTTAATGTCCCAGGGCAATTCACCCCTCCACTTT.

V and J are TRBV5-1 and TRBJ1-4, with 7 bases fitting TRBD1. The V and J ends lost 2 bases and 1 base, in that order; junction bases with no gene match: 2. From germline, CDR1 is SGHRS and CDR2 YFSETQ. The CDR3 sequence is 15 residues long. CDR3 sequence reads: CASSFRDRTNEKLFF. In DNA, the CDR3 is TGCGCCAGCAGCTTCCGGGACAGAACTAATGAAAAACTGTTTTTT.

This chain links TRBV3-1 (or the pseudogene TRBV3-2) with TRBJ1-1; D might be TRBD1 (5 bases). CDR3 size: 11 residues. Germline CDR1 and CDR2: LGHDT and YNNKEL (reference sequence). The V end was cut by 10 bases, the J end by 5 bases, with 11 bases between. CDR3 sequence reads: CATARGTEAFF. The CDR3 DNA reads TGTGCCACCGCCCGGGGGACTGAAGCTTTCTTT.

For the CDR3, the DNA is TGTGCCAGCAGCCAAGAAGGGCAGTGGGACTACGAGCAGTACTTC. Protein sequence: CASSQEGQWDYEQYF. The chain has TRBV4-2 and TRBJ2-7; D is uncertain. V dropped 0 bases and J dropped 3 bases, with 12 bases sitting between them. Germline-derived CDR1 and CDR2 are LGHNA and YNFKEQ. The CDR3 extends over 15 amino acids.

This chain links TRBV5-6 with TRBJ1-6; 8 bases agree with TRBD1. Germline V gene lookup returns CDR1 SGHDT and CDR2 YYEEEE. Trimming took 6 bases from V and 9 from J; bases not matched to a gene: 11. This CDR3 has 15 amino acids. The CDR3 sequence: CASTPELDRVSPLHF. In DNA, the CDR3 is TGTGCCAGCACTCCGGAACTGGACAGGGTTTCACCCCTCCACTTT.

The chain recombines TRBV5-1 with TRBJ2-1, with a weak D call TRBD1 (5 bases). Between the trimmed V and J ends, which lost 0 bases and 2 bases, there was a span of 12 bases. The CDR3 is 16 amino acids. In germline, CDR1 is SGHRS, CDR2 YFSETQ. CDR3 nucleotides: TGCGCCAGCAGCTTGGGGGCAGGGTTCACCTACAATGAGCAGTTCTTC. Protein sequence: CASSLGAGFTYNEQFF.

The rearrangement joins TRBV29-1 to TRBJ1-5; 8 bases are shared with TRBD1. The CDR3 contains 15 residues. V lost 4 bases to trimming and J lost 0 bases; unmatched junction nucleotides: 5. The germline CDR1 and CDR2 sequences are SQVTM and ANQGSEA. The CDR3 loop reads CSVALTGDSNQPQHF. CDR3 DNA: TGCAGCGTTGCCTTGACAGGGGATAGCAATCAGCCCCAGCATTTT.

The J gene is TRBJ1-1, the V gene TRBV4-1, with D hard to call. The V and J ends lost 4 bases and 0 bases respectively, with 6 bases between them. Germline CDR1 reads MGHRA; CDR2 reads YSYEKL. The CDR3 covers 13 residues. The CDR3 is CASSRRLNTEAFF. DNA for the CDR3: TGCGCCAGCAGCCGACGGCTGAACACTGAAGCTTTCTTT.

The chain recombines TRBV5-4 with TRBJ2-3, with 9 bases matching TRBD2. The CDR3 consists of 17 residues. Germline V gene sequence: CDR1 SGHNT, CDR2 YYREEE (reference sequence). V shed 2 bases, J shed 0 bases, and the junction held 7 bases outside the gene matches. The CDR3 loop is CASSLLSGGASTDTQYF. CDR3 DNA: TGTGCCAGCAGCTTACTTAGCGGGGGTGCTAGCACAGATACGCAGTATTTT.

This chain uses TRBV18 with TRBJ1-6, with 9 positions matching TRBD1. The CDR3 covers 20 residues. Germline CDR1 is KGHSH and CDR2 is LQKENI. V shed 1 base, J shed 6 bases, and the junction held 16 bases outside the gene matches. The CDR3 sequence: CASSPQGQGPLYGGNSPLHF. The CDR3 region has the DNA TGTGCCAGCTCACCACAGGGACAGGGACCTCTCTATGGCGGTAATTCACCCCTCCACTTT.

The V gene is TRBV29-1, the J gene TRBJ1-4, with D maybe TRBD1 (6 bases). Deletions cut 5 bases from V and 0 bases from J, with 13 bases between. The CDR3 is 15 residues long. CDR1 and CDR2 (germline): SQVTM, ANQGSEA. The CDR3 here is CSVRSGQTTNEKLFF. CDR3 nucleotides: TGCAGCGTTCGGTCGGGACAAACAACTAATGAAAAACTGTTTTTT.

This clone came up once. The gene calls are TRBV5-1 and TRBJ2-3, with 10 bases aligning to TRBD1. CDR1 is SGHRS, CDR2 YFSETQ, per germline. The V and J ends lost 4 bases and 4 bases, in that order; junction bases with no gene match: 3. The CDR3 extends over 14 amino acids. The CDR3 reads CASSTGTGADTQYF. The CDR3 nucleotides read TGCGCCAGCAGCACCGGGACAGGGGCAGATACGCAGTATTTT. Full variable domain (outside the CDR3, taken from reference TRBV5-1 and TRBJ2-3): KAGVTQTPRYLIKTRGQQVTLSCSPISGHRSVSWYQQTPGQGLQFLFEYFSETQRNKGNFPGRFSGRQFSNSRSEMNVSTLELGDSALYLCASSTGTGADTQYFGPGTRLTVL.

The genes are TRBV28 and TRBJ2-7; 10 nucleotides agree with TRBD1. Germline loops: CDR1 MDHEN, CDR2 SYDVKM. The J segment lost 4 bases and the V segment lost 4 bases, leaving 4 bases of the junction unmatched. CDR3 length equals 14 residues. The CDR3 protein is CASSSRDRGYEQYV. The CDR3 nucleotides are TGTGCCAGCAGTTCCAGGGACAGGGGTTACGAGCAGTACGTC.

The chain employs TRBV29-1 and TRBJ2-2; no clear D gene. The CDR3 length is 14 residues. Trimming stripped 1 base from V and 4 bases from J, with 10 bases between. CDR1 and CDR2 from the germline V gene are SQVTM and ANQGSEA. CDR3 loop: CSVEADRRTGELFF. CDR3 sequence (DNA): TGCAGCGTTGAAGCGGACCGTCGCACCGGGGAGCTGTTTTTT.

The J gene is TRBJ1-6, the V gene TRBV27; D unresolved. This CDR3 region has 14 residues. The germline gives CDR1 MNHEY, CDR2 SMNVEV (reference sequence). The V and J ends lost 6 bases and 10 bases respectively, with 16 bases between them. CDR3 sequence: CASSLQRSESPLHF. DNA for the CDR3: TGTGCCAGCAGCCTACAAAGGTCGGAGTCACCCCTCCACTTT.

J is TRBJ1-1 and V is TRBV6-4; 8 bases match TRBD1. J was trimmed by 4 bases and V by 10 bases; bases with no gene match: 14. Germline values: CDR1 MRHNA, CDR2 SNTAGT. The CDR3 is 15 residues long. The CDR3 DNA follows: TGTGCCACCCTGGGACAGGAGGTAGAGGGCACTGAAGCTTTCTTT. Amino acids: CATLGQEVEGTEAFF.

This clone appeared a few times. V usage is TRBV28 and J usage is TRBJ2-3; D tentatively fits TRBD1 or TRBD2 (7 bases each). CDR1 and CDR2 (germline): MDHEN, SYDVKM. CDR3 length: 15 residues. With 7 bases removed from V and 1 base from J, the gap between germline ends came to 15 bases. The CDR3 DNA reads TGTGCCAGCAACCCAGGGGGAGGGGGCACAGATACGCAGTATTTT. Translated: CASNPGGGGTDTQYF.

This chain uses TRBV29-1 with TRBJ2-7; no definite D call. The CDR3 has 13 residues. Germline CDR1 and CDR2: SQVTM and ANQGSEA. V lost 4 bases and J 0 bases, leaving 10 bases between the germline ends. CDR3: CSVVELPSYEQYF. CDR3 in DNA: TGCAGCGTTGTAGAGTTGCCCTCCTACGAGCAGTACTTC.

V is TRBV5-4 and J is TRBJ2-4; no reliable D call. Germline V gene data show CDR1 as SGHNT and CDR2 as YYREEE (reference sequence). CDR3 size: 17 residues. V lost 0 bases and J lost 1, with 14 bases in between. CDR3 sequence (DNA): TGTGCCAGCAGCTTGGACCCTACTCCCGGGGCCAAAAACATTCAGTACTTC. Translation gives CASSLDPTPGAKNIQYF.

For the CDR3, the DNA is TGTGCCAGCAGTCCCCTCGGATTCCAAGAGACCCAGTACTTC. Translating it yields CASSPLGFQETQYF. The chain carries TRBV28 and TRBJ2-5; unclear D gene. Trimming cost V 5 bases and J 1 base, with 11 bases left between them. Per germline, CDR1 MDHEN and CDR2 SYDVKM. The CDR3 has 14 amino acids.